This T cell receptor beta chain was sequenced in a study of CD8+CD57+ T cells in acquired aplastic anemia. Study details: Mean DNA quantity obtained from sorted CD4+ and CD8+ cells was 3 to 4 ug.

Overall study results and limits: Shared by patients and controls, almost 30 CD8+ CDR3s were abundant in patients.

Using genomic DNA as the template, TCR beta VDJ and CDR3 profiling was carried out. TCRdb re-derived calls from the reads in MiXCR, one entry per CDR3 protein. This sample has approximately 380,000 distinct CDR3 sequences, with 55% to 75% found just once. For this clonotype: Its antigen is undetermined.

This TCR was recovered from a human donor in good health, serving as a control. Source material: sorted CD4+, CD8+, or CD8+CD57+ T cells (not recorded which) from PBMCs.

CDR3 DNA sequence: TGCAGTGCCCTCAGACCCGGAGAATTAACCTACGAGCAGTACTTC. Amino acid sequence: CSALRPGELTYEQYF. The chain carries TRBV20-1 and TRBJ2-7; D is undetermined. The germline V gene encodes CDR1 DFQATT and CDR2 SNEGSKA (reference sequence). V lost 6 bases to trimming and J lost 2 bases, with 20 bases between them. The CDR3 has 15 amino acids.